This TCR beta chain was captured by sequencing in a study of CD8+ T cells in alopecia areata. The count of this clone is one. Its antigen is still unknown. Extraction of RNA preceded its reverse transcription into cDNA, which served as the sequencing template. Some clones are missing from TCRdb's copy, which holds only in-frame ones; the method was immunoSEQ multiplex PCR. The sample yields some 150,000 clones, 45% to 55% seen once. V lost 4 bases to trimming and J lost 1 base, with 7 bases between them. Germline assignment: CDR1 MNHEY and CDR2 SMNVEV (reference sequence). There are 13 residues in the CDR3. Overall study results and limits: Alopecia totalis/universalis scalp especially showed more expanded CD8+ clones than normal scalp. It was less clear whether patients shared TCRs than it was in mice, possibly because of HLA.

Specimens obtained from alopecia areata patients comprised lesional scalp punch biopsies and peripheral blood. This receptor was identified in a human donor with alopecia areata. The sequences come from CD8+ T cells sorted from blood, collected at week 0. The chain links TRBV27 to TRBJ1-1, with no clear D. CDR3 in DNA: TGTGCCAGCAGTTATAATGAGAACACTGAAGCTTTCTTT. Translation gives CASSYNENTEAFF.